One sample yielded the 20 T cell receptor beta chains listed below, sequenced in a study of T cell responses to AZD1222 COVID-19 vaccine. The repertoire was sequenced with immunoSEQ multiplex PCR; TCRdb's copy has only in-frame clones and lacks some. The sample holds about 150,000 clones, more than 90% seen once. This material consisted of peripheral blood, taken 28 days after the second AZD1222 dose. Receptors originate from an adult who received the AZD1222 COVID-19 vaccine.

This clone was detected only a few times. The J gene is TRBJ1-2, the V gene TRBV2; D possibly corresponds to TRBD1 (6 bases). Looked up from germline, CDR1 is SNHLY and CDR2 is FYNNEI. V lost 2 bases and J 2 bases, leaving 6 bases between the germline ends. This CDR3 comprises 13 residues. The CDR3 region has the DNA TGTGCCAGCAGTGAACAGGGGAACTATGGCTACACCTTC. This codes for CASSEQGNYGYTF. Together with reference TRBV2 and TRBJ1-2, the CDR3 gives the full variable domain: EPEVTQTPSHQVTQMGQEVILRCVPISNHLYFYWYRQILGQKVEFLVSFYNNEISEKSEIFDDQFSVERPDGSNFTLKIRSTKLEDSAMYFCASSEQGNYGYTFGSGTRLTVV.

This chain links TRBV7-9 with TRBJ1-2, with D uncertain. Germline assignment: CDR1 SEHNR and CDR2 FQNEAQ (reference sequence). Between the trimmed V and J ends, which lost 2 bases and 4 bases, there was a span of 11 bases. The length of the CDR3 is 14 residues. CDR3 residues: CASSLLSETYGYTF. CDR3 in DNA: TGTGCCAGCAGCTTACTGTCGGAAACCTATGGCTACACCTTC. The variable domain in full, with the rest retrieved from reference TRBV7-9 and TRBJ1-2, is DTGVSQNPRHKITKRGQNVTFRCDPISEHNRLYWYRQTLGQGPEFLTYFQNEAQLEKSRLLSDRFSAERPKGSFSTLEIQRTEQGDSAMYLCASSLLSETYGYTFGSGTRLTVV.

This chain uses TRBV2 with TRBJ1-1; TRBD1 aligns across 9 bases. Germline V gives CDR1 SNHLY, CDR2 FYNNEI. The CDR3 sequence is 12 residues long. J gave up 11 bases and V 6 bases, and 7 bases lay outside the gene matches. CDR3 coding DNA: TGTGCCAGCAGCCAACAGGGGGCAGCCGCTTTCTTT. Translated, it gives CASSQQGAAAFF.

As DNA, the CDR3 is TGTGCCAGCAGCTTAGGGGGACAGAACACTGAAGCTTTCTTT. Its protein product is CASSLGGQNTEAFF. The gene calls are TRBV7-8 and TRBJ1-1; TRBD1 is a possible D gene (6 bases). V was shortened by 1 base and J by 1 base, with 7 bases between the two germline ends. The CDR3 contains 14 residues. Germline CDR1 reads SGHVS; CDR2 reads FQNEAQ.

The chain uses TRBV18 and TRBJ1-3; unclear D gene. V was pared by 3 bases and J by 6 bases, with 9 bases between. The CDR3 loop spans 13 amino acids. Germline V gene lookup returns CDR1 KGHSH and CDR2 LQKENI. The CDR3 region has the DNA TGTGCCAGCTCACCGTGGACGAAAAACACCATATATTTT. It translates to CASSPWTKNTIYF.

Turning to this clone: The same CDR3 can be traced to other DNA sequences in this sample. The chain joins TRBV2 to TRBJ1-1; no firm D call. Deletions cut 5 bases from V and 1 base from J, with 2 bases between. CDR1 is SNHLY, CDR2 FYNNEI, per germline. The CDR3 is 11 amino acids. The DNA of the CDR3 is TGTGCCAGCAGTTCGAACACTGAAGCTTTCTTT. It codes for CASSSNTEAFF. Full variable domain (outside the CDR3, taken from reference TRBV2 and TRBJ1-1): EPEVTQTPSHQVTQMGQEVILRCVPISNHLYFYWYRQILGQKVEFLVSFYNNEISEKSEIFDDQFSVERPDGSNFTLKIRSTKLEDSAMYFCASSSNTEAFFGQGTRLTVV.

This chain links TRBV25-1 with TRBJ1-5, with a tentative D call TRBD1 (6 bases). Trimming removed 9 bases from V and 0 bases from J, with 15 bases in between. The length of the CDR3 is 15 residues. Germline assignment: CDR1 MGHDK and CDR2 SYGVNS. CDR3 sequence reads: CARQNRAYSNQPQHF. The CDR3 nucleotides are TGTGCCAGACAGAACAGGGCGTATAGCAATCAGCCCCAGCATTTT.

The chain is built from TRBV5-1 and TRBJ2-1; weak D call: TRBD2 (6 bases). Per germline, CDR1 SGHRS and CDR2 YFSETQ. Trimming took off 1 base at V and 8 bases at J, with 16 bases between the two ends. The CDR3 runs 15 residues. CDR3 coding DNA: TGCGCCAGCAGCTTGACCGGGACTGGGCGGCATGAGCAGTTCTTC. Translated: CASSLTGTGRHEQFF.

The V and J genes are TRBV7-9 and TRBJ1-6; 7 bases fit TRBD1. The CDR3 totals 15 residues. The V gene end was trimmed by 2 bases and the J gene end by 13 bases; junction bases not matched to a gene: 11. The germline gives CDR1 SEHNR, CDR2 FQNEAQ (reference sequence). CDR3 residues: CASSLSPRQGGPLHF. The CDR3 DNA reads TGTGCCAGCAGCTTAAGTCCCCGACAGGGAGGCCCCCTCCACTTT.

V is TRBV9 and J is TRBJ2-3; 9 nucleotides match TRBD2. Germline assignment: CDR1 SGDLS and CDR2 YYNGEE. The CDR3 spans 15 residues. V lost 2 bases and J lost 3; bases outside the gene matches: 4. CDR3 sequence (DNA): TGTGCCAGCAGCGTGTCTAGCGGGGTAACAGATACGCAGTATTTT. Translating it yields CASSVSSGVTDTQYF.

The count of this clone is one. The rearrangement links TRBV5-5 to TRBJ1-1; 8 bases fit TRBD1. The germline V gene encodes CDR1 SGHKS and CDR2 YYEKEE (reference sequence). The CDR3 sequence is 15 residues long. V gave up 4 bases and J gave up 4 bases; unmatched junction bases: 9. CDR3 in DNA: TGTGCCAGCAGCATAAGACAGGGGCGGGCCACTGAAGCTTTCTTT. Translating it yields CASSIRQGRATEAFF.

The table lists this clone with a few counts. V gene TRBV11-2 combines with J gene TRBJ1-3, with D unresolved. The germline gives CDR1 SGHAT, CDR2 FQNNGV. Trimming removed 4 bases at V and 2 bases at J, with 15 bases between. This CDR3 has 16 amino acids. CDR3 region: CASSSPRPVTGNTIYF. The CDR3 DNA is TGTGCCAGCAGCTCCCCCCGTCCGGTAACTGGAAACACCATATATTTT.

This chain joins TRBV5-4 and TRBJ2-2, with D perhaps being TRBD1 or TRBD2 (6 bases each). Germline V CDR1 and CDR2: SGHNT, YYREEE (reference sequence). Trimming removed 0 bases at V and 2 bases at J, with 17 bases between. This CDR3 spans 18 amino acids. CDR3 DNA sequence: TGTGCCAGCAGCTTGGGCGGGAAAGGGGGAAAAAACACCGGGGAGCTGTTTTTT. The encoded protein is CASSLGGKGGKNTGELFF. The entire variable domain, with the rest obtained from reference TRBV5-4 and TRBJ2-2, is as follows: ETGVTQSPTHLIKTRGQQVTLRCSSQSGHNTVSWYQQALGQGPQFIFQYYREEENGRGNFPPRFSGLQFPNYSSELNVNALELDDSALYLCASSLGGKGGKNTGELFFGEGSRLTVL.

A few counts support this clone. This specimen includes other DNA sequences encoding the same CDR3. The J gene is TRBJ1-5, the V gene TRBV18; D ambiguous. Trimming took off 5 bases at V and 4 bases at J, with 9 bases between the two ends. This CDR3 region has 13 residues. The germline V gene encodes CDR1 KGHSH and CDR2 LQKENI. CDR3 amino acids: CASSERANQPQHF. For the CDR3, the DNA is TGTGCCAGCTCAGAGAGGGCTAATCAGCCCCAGCATTTT. The full variable domain, in which reference TRBV18 and TRBJ1-5 provide the parts outside the CDR3, is NAGVMQNPRHLVRRRGQEARLRCSPMKGHSHVYWYRQLPEEGLKFMVYLQKENIIDESGMPKERFSAEFPKEGPSILRIQQVVRGDSAAYFCASSERANQPQHFGDGTRLSIL.

The J gene is TRBJ1-3, the V gene TRBV7-9, with D perhaps TRBD1 (6 bases). V lost 4 bases and J lost 2, with 12 bases in between. From germline, CDR1 is SEHNR and CDR2 FQNEAQ (reference sequence). This CDR3 contains 15 residues. The CDR3 is CASSWTVNPGNTIYF. The CDR3 DNA is TGTGCCAGCAGCTGGACAGTGAACCCTGGAAACACCATATATTTT.

The chain links TRBV30 to TRBJ1-6; 8 bases map to TRBD1. Germline CDR1 reads GTSNPN; CDR2 reads SVGIG (reference sequence). V was clipped by 5 bases and J by 6 bases; unmatched bases: 3. The CDR3 spans 13 residues. CDR3 region: CAWGTGVNSPLHF. CDR3 DNA: TGTGCCTGGGGGACAGGAGTTAATTCACCCCTCCACTTT. Full variable domain (missing parts from reference TRBV30 and TRBJ1-6): SQTIHQWPATLVQPVGSPLSLECTVEGTSNPNLYWYRQAAGRGLQLLFYSVGIGQISSEVPQNLSASRPQDRQFILSSKKLLLSDSGFYLCAWGTGVNSPLHFGNGTRLTVT.

The rearrangement joins TRBV5-1 to TRBJ2-7; 11 bases are shared with TRBD1. The J segment lost 4 bases and the V segment lost 5 bases, leaving 5 bases of the junction unmatched. The CDR3 runs 14 residues. The germline gives CDR1 SGHRS, CDR2 YFSETQ. Written as DNA, the CDR3 is TGCGCCAGCAGAGAAGGGACAGGGGGGTACGAGCAGTACTTC. Protein product: CASREGTGGYEQYF.

The gene calls are TRBV21-1 and TRBJ2-7; TRBD2, the table's D call, lacks a check against the DNA. TRBV21-1 is reported as a pseudogene. The CDR3 consists of 17 residues. CDR3 DNA sequence: TGTGCCAGCATATCTCCCATTGTCTACCCTTTGTTCTACGAGCAGTACTTC. The encoded protein is CASISPIVYPLFYEQYF.

The chain uses TRBV7-2 and TRBJ1-5; 7 nucleotides match TRBD1. The CDR3 runs to 15 residues. Per germline, CDR1 SGHTA and CDR2 FQGNSA. The trim removed 3 bases at V and 3 bases at J, leaving 5 bases unmatched. CDR3 loop: CASSFGQGVNQPQHF. The CDR3, as DNA: TGTGCCAGCAGCTTCGGGCAGGGGGTCAATCAGCCCCAGCATTTT. Complete variable domain (other parts from reference TRBV7-2 and TRBJ1-5): GAGVSQSPSNKVTEKGKDVELRCDPISGHTALYWYRQSLGQGLEFLIYFQGNSAPDKSGLPSDRFSAERTGGSVSTLTIQRTQQEDSAVYLCASSFGQGVNQPQHFGDGTRLSIL.

This chain joins TRBV5-5 and TRBJ1-3; perhaps TRBD1 as D (6 bases). CDR3 size: 15 residues. From germline, CDR1 is SGHKS and CDR2 YYEKEE (reference sequence). Trimming removed 1 base at V and 3 bases at J, with 11 bases between. The DNA of the CDR3 is TGTGCCAGCAGCTTGATCACAGGGAGTGGAAACACCATATATTTT. It specifies CASSLITGSGNTIYF.